This TCR beta chain was profiled in a study of blood T cell repertoires in COVID-19. About the study: Nucleic acid was either cDNA or gDNA, and it came from T cells, B-cell-depleted T cells, or PBMCs.

The repertoire was sequenced with immunoSEQ multiplex PCR; TCRdb's copy has only in-frame clones and lacks some. In the table there are approximately 200,000 clones, 70% to 85% of which are singletons. In germline, CDR1 is MNHNY, CDR2 SVGAGI (reference sequence). Trimming took 10 bases from V and 2 from J, leaving 18 bases between them. This CDR3 is built from 15 residues. The TCR comes from a human donor with acute or convalescent COVID-19. The donor label of this sample is uncertain. The chain is built from TRBV6-6 and TRBJ2-1; tentative D call: TRBD1 (5 bases). The sequenced sample consisted of peripheral blood. The CDR3 loop reads CATIDSFGPYNEQFF. The DNA of the CDR3 is TGTGCCACCATAGACAGTTTTGGCCCCTACAATGAGCAGTTCTTC.